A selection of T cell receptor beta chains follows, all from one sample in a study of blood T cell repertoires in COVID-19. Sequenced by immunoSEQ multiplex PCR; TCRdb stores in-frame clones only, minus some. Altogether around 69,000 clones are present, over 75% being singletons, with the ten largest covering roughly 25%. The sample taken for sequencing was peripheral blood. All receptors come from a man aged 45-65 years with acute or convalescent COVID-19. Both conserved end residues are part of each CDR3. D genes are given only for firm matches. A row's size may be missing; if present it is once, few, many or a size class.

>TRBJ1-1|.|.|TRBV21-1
CASSQRRGFGVAEAFF
TGTGCCAGCAGCCAAAGAAGAGGGTTCGGGGTAGCTGAAGCTTTCTTT
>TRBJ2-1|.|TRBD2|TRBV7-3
CASSHSGGAVYEQFF
TGTGCCAGCAGCCATAGCGGGGGGGCCGTCTATGAGCAGTTCTTC
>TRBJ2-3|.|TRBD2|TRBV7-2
CASSFWVVGLAGDTQYF
TGTGCCAGCAGCTTTTGGGTCGTTGGACTAGCGGGAGATACGCAGTATTTT
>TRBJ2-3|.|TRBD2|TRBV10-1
CASSVGTTVPDTQYF
TGCGCCAGCAGTGTAGGGACTACAGTCCCAGATACGCAGTATTTT
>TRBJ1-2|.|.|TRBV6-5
CASDSRDSYGYTF
TGTGCCAGCGATTCAAGGGACTCGTATGGCTACACCTTC
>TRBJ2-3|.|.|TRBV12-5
CASGSPSRDTDTQYF
TGTGCTAGTGGTTCGCCCTCCAGGGACACAGATACGCAGTATTTT
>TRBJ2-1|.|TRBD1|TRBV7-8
CASSLRDRGLTRSYNEQFF
TGTGCCAGCAGCTTACGAGACAGGGGTTTAACTAGGTCCTACAATGAGCAGTTCTTC
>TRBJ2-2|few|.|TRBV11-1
CASSKRRGGELFF
TGTGCCAGCAGCAAAAGGCGGGGCGGGGAGCTGTTTTTT
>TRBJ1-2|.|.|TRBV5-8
CASSPRGGNGYTF
TGTGCCAGCAGCCCCCGGGGAGGGAATGGCTACACCTTC
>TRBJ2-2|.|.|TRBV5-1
CASRENSIGELFF
TGCGCCAGCAGGGAGAACTCCATCGGGGAGCTGTTTTTT
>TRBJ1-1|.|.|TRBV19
CASTPKGGTEAFF
TGTGCCAGTACCCCAAAGGGGGGGACTGAAGCTTTCTTT
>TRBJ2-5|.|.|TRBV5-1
CASSLADSPGTQYF
TGCGCCAGCAGCTTGGCCGACAGCCCAGGGACCCAGTACTTC
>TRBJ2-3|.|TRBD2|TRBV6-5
CASSYSGGVDTQYF
TGTGCCAGCAGTTACTCGGGGGGGGTAGATACGCAGTATTTT
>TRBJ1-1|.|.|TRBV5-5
CASSPGLDRNTEAFF
TGTGCCAGCAGCCCGGGACTTGACAGGAACACTGAAGCTTTCTTT
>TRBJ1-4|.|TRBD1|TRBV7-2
CASSLGQGREKLFF
TGTGCCAGCAGCCTAGGACAGGGTCGTGAAAAACTGTTTTTT
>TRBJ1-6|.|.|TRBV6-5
CASAPVYNSPLHF
TGTGCCAGCGCCCCAGTCTATAATTCACCCCTCCACTTT
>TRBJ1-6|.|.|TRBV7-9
CASSLNQGKIHF
TGTGCCAGCAGCCTAAACCAGGGTAAAATCCACTTT
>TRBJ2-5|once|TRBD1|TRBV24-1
CATSDFSGGYFQETQYF
TGTGCCACCAGTGATTTTTCAGGGGGATACTTTCAAGAGACCCAGTACTTC
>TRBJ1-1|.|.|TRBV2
CASKEGFSEAFF
TGTGCCAGCAAGGAGGGTTTTTCTGAAGCTTTCTTT
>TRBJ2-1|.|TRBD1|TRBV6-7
CASSLGQHGENEQFF
TGTGCCAGCAGTTTGGGACAGCACGGCGAGAATGAGCAGTTCTTC
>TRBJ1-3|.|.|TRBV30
CAWRSRGLSGNTIYF
TGTGCCTGGAGATCTCGGGGACTTTCTGGAAACACCATATATTTT
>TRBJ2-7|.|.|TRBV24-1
CATVGLYAPRGEQYF
TGTGCCACCGTAGGCCTCTACGCACCACGGGGCGAGCAGTACTTC
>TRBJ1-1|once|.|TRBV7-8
CASSLALAGARGEAFF
TGTGCCAGCAGCTTAGCGCTGGCAGGGGCTCGGGGTGAAGCTTTCTTT
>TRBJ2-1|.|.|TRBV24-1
CATSDFARTNEQFF
TGTGCCACCAGTGATTTCGCCCGGACTAATGAGCAGTTCTTC
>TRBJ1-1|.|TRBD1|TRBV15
CATSRMDRSFF
TGTGCCACCAGCAGAATGGACAGGTCTTTCTTT
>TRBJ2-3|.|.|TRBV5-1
CASSLYLTGTDTQYF
TGCGCCAGCAGCTTGTACCTAACCGGCACAGATACGCAGTATTTT
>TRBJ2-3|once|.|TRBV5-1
CASSPGEITDTQYF
TGCGCCAGCAGTCCCGGGGAAATTACAGATACGCAGTATTTT
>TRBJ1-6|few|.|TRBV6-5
CASSYDSDSPLHF
TGTGCCAGCAGTTACGACTCGGATTCACCCCTCCACTTT
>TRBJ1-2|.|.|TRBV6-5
CASSPDSINYGYTF
TGTGCCAGCAGTCCGGACAGTATTAACTATGGCTACACCTTC
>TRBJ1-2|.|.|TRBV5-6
CASNRGVSGYTF
TGTGCCAGCAACCGAGGAGTCAGTGGCTACACCTTC
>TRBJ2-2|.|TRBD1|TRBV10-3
CAISESATGGNTGELFF
TGTGCCATCAGTGAGTCGGCGACAGGGGGGAACACCGGGGAGCTGTTTTTT
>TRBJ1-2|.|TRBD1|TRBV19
CASSSADRDYGYTF
TGTGCCAGTAGTTCCGCCGACAGGGACTATGGCTACACCTTC
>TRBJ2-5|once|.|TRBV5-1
CASSAGGFRSRETQYF
TGCGCCAGCAGCGCTGGGGGGTTTCGGAGTAGAGAGACCCAGTACTTC
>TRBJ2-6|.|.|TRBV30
CAWDHWASGANVLTF
TGTGCCTGGGACCACTGGGCCTCTGGGGCCAACGTCCTGACTTTC
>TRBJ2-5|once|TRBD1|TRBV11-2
CASSKTTGIEETQYF
TGTGCCAGCAGCAAAACGACAGGGATTGAAGAGACCCAGTACTTC
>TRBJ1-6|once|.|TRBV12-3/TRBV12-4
CASSLDRDSPLHF
TGTGCCAGCAGTTTAGACAGGGATTCACCCCTCCACTTT
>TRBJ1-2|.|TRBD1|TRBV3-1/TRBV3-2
CASSPGTGNYGYTF
TGTGCCAGCAGCCCGGGGACAGGGAACTATGGCTACACCTTC
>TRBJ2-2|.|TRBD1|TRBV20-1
CSASKGAGRSTGELFF
TGCAGTGCTAGTAAGGGGGCAGGACGATCCACCGGGGAGCTGTTTTTT
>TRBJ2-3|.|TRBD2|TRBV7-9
CASRSTLAGGTDTQYF
TGTGCCAGCAGGTCGACGCTAGCGGGGGGGACAGATACGCAGTATTTT
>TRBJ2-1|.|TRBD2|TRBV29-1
CSVALAGGRLNEQFF
TGCAGCGTTGCACTAGCGGGGGGGCGCCTCAATGAGCAGTTCTTC
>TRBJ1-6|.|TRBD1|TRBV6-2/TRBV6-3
CASSSPLSGQGISYNSPLHF
TGTGCCAGCAGTTCTCCGTTATCAGGACAGGGAATCTCCTATAATTCACCCCTCCACTTT
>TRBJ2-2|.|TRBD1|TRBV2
CASSRQGYTGELFF
TGTGCCAGCAGCCGACAGGGGTACACCGGGGAGCTGTTTTTT
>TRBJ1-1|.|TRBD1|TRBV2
CASNRGQGTEAFF
TGTGCCAGCAATCGGGGACAGGGGACTGAAGCTTTCTTT
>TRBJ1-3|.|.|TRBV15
CATTLAGALGNTIYF
TGTGCCACCACATTGGCGGGGGCGCTCGGAAACACCATATATTTT
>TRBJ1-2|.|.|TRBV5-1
CASSLDRGTRLVSGYTF
TGCGCCAGCAGCTTGGATAGGGGGACACGGCTTGTTAGTGGCTACACCTTC